This paragraph reports one T cell receptor beta chain. This clonotype was seen ten or more times. The antigen this receptor binds is unknown. Base qualities are not recorded, but no much larger clone differs from it by a single base. The CDR3 contains 15 residues, cysteine and phenylalanine counted. The read is trimmed to its CDR3 DNA, 45 bases read in frame from base 1. From the germline V gene, CDR1 is MNHEY and CDR2 is SVGAGI. V loses 0 bases, J loses 2 bases, and the germline ends lie 9 bases apart. This specimen belongs to a study of T-cell memory formation after mild COVID-19 (dated by TCRdb to the early 2020s). The study in broad terms: Most TCR sequence clusters were specific to one of the two donors. In a couple of donors, T-cell clones that expanded and contracted after mild COVID-19 were followed by sequencing TCRalpha and TCRbeta repertoires longitudinally. The cohort comprised two young, previously healthy adult volunteers, one female and one male.

Overall study results and their limits: Clones contracting from day 15 to 85 had balanced CD4/CD8 phenotypes, while a second wave expanding from day 15 to 37 was biased towards CD4+. The study included only a couple of mild cases, and larger cohorts that include severe cases with pre-infection samples were judged to be necessary. SARS-CoV-2 specificity was not confirmed for the second-wave clones peaking on day 37. Contracting CD4+ clones were located mainly in the CM and EM memory subsets, whereas CD8+ clones were found to be enriched in EMRA. The detection of some responding clones in pre-infection memory suggests that pre-existing cross-reactive memory T cells joined the SARS-CoV-2 response.

The sequencer listed for this sample is Illumina NovaSeq 6000. Using 5'RACE with constant-segment primers, TCRalpha and TCRbeta cDNA libraries were constructed, with sample barcodes and unique molecular identifiers added in the process. Trizol reagent was used to extract RNA from every sample. Libraries were amplified in two PCR steps, with a second sample barcode and Illumina TruSeq adapters added in the second step. Sequencing of the libraries was done on an Illumina NovaSeq, producing 2 x 150 bp paired-end reads. The paper's processing steps were these. The reads were demultiplexed and collapsed into UMI-guided consensus sequences using migec v1.2.7. Using mixcr v2.1.11, UMI consensuses were aligned to TRA and TRB V and J templates and then assembled into clonotypes. A clonotype was counted as expanded or contracted only if both edgeR and NoisET called the change significant, with noise models trained on biological replicates. For edgeR calls, the thresholds were a false discovery rate-adjusted p below 0.01 and a log2 fold-change of 1. As an exploratory analysis of dynamics, max-normalized trajectories of the 1000 most abundant clonotypes were examined with PCA combined with hierarchical clustering. Separately sequenced CD4+ and CD8+ repertoires were used to assign a CD4 or CD8 phenotype to each responding clone. The public reads were run again by TCRdb, first through fastp at Q25 and then through MiXCR, and only productive beta chains were kept. Rows are combined by CDR3 protein, so each entry shows the most common genes and DNA. The V and J calls shown here were made by TCRdb, not taken from the authors' results. The sample profile shows just over 200,000 distinct CDR3 sequences; 9% to 10% of them were found once. The top ten clonotypes cover roughly 3.5% of the sample.

Ficoll-Paque density gradient centrifugation was the method used to isolate PBMCs. The specimen sequenced was PBMCs or a T cell subset sorted from them (not recorded which). This sequence uses TRBV6-5 and TRBJ2-3, with no D gene named confidently. The sequence was obtained from a man aged 18 to 29 who had mild COVID-19 (a few samples of this study predate the infection). The sample titles of this study are shuffled in the database, so cell type and time point are left out; the donor was told from shared clones. The CDR3 has the sequence CASSYSPRSTDTQYF. The nucleotides are TGTGCCAGCAGTTACTCCCCTAGATCCACAGATACGCAGTATTTT.